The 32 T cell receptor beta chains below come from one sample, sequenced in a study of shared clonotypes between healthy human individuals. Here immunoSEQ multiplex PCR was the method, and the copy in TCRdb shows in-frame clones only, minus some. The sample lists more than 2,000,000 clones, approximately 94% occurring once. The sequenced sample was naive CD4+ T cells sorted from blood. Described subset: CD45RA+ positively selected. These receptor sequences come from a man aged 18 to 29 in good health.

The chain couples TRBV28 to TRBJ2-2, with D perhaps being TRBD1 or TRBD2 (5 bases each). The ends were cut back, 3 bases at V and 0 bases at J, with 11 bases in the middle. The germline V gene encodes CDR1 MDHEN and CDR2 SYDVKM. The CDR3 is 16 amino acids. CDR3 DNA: TGTGCCAGCAGTTTGTTCGGGGACGCGAACACCGGGGAGCTGTTTTTT. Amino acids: CASSLFGDANTGELFF.

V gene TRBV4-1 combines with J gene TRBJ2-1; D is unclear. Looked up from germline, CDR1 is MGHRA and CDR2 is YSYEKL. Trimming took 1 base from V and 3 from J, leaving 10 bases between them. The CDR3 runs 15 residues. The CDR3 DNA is TGCGCCAGCAGCCAAGTTGATCAGGTCTACAATGAGCAGTTCTTC. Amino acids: CASSQVDQVYNEQFF.

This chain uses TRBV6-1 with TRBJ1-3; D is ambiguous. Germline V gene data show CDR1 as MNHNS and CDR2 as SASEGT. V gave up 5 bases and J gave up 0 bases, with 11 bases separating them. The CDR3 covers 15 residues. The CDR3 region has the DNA TGTGCCAGCAGTTCCCAGGCCACCTCTGGAAACACCATATATTTT. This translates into CASSSQATSGNTIYF.

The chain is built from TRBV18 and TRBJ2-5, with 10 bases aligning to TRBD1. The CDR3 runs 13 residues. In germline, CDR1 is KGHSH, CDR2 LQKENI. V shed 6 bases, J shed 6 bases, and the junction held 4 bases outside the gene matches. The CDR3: CASSDRGQKTQYF. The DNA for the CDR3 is TGTGCCAGCTCTGACAGGGGGCAAAAGACCCAGTACTTC.

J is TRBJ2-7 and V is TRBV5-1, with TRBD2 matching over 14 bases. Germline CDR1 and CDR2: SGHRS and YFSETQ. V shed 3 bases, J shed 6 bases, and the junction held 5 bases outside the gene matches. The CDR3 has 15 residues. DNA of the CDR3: TGCGCCAGCAGCTCGACTAGCGGGAGGGAGGGCGAGCAGTACTTC. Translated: CASSSTSGREGEQYF. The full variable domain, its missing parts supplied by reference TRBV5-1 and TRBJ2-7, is KAGVTQTPRYLIKTRGQQVTLSCSPISGHRSVSWYQQTPGQGLQFLFEYFSETQRNKGNFPGRFSGRQFSNSRSEMNVSTLELGDSALYLCASSSTSGREGEQYFGPGTRLTVT.

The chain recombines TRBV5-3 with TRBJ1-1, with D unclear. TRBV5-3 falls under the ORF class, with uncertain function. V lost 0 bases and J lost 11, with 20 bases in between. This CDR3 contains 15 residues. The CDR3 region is CARSLVRCQDGGAFF. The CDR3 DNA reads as TGTGCCAGAAGCTTGGTACGGTGCCAGGACGGCGGGGCTTTCTTT.

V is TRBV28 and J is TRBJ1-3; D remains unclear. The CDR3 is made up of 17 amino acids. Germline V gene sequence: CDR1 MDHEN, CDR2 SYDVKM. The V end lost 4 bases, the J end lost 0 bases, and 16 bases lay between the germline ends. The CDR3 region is CASSSADALSSGNTIYF. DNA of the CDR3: TGTGCCAGCAGTTCTGCGGACGCATTGAGCTCTGGAAACACCATATATTTT.

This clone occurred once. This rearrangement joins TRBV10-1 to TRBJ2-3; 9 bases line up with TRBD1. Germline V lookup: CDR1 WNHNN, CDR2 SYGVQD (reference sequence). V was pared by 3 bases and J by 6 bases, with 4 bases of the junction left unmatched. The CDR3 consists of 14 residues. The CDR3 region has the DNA TGCGCCAGCAGTGAACAGGGGGCGGGCGATACGCAGTATTTT. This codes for CASSEQGAGDTQYF.

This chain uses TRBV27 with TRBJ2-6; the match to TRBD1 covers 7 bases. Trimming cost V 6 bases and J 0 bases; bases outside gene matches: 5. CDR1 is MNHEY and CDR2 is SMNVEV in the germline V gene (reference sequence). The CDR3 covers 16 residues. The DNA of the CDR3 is TGTGCCAGCAGCCCTCGACAGGGCTCTGGGGCCAACGTCCTGACTTTC. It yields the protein CASSPRQGSGANVLTF.

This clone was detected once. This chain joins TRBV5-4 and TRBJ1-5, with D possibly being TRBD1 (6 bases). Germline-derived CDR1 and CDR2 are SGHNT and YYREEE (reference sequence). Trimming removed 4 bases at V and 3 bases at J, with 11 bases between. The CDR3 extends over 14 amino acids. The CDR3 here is CASSLSGDNQPQHF. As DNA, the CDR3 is TGTGCCAGCAGCCTGTCAGGGGACAATCAGCCCCAGCATTTT.

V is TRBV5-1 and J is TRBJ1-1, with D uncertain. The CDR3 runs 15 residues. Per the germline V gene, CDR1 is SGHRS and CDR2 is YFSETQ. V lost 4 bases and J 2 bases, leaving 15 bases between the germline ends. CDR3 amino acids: CASSLTTTANTEAFF. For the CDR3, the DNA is TGCGCCAGCAGCCTTACCACCACAGCTAACACTGAAGCTTTCTTT. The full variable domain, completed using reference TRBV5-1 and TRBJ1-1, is KAGVTQTPRYLIKTRGQQVTLSCSPISGHRSVSWYQQTPGQGLQFLFEYFSETQRNKGNFPGRFSGRQFSNSRSEMNVSTLELGDSALYLCASSLTTTANTEAFFGQGTRLTVV.

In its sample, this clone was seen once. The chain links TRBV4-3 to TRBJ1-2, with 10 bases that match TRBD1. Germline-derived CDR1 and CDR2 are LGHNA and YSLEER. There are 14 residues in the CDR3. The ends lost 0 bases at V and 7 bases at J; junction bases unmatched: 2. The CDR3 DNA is TGCGCCAGCAGCCAAGACGGGACAGGGGTTGGCTACACCTTC. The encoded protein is CASSQDGTGVGYTF.

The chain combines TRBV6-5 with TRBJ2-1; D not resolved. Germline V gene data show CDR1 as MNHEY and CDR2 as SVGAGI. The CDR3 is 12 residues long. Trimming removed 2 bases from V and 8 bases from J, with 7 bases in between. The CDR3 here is CASSYGNHEQFF. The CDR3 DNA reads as TGTGCCAGCAGTTACGGAAATCATGAGCAGTTCTTC.

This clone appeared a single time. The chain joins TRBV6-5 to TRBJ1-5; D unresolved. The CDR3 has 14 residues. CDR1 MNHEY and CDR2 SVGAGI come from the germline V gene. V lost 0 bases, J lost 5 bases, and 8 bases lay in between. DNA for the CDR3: TGTGCCAGCAGTTACTCGGGTATTCATCAGCCCCAGCATTTT. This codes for CASSYSGIHQPQHF.

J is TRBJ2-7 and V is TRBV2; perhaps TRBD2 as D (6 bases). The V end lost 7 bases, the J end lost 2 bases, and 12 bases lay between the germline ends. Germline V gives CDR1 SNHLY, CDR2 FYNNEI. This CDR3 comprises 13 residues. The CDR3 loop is CASTGDVAYEQYF. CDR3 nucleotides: TGTGCCAGCACGGGGGACGTCGCCTACGAGCAGTACTTC.

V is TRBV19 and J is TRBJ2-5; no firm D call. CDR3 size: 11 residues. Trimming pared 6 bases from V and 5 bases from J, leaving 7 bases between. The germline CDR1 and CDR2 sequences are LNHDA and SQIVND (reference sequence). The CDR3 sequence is CASRASETQYF. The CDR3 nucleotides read TGTGCCAGTAGAGCGTCTGAGACCCAGTACTTC.

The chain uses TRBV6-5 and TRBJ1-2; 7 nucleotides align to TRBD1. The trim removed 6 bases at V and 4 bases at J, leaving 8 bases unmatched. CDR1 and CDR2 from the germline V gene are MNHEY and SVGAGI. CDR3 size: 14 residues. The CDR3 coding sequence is TGTGCCAGCAGCACCCGGACAGGAAGCTATGGCTACACCTTC. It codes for CASSTRTGSYGYTF.

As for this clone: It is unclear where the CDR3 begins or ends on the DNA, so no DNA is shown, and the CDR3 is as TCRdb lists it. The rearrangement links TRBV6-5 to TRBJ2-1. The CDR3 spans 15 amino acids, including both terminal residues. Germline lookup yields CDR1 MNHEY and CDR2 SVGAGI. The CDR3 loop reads CASSSSSNHYNEQFF.

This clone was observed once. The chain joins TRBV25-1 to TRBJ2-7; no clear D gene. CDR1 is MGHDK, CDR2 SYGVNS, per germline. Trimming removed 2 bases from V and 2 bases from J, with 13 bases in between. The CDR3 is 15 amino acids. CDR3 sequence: CASSEGGADPYEQYF. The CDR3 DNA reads TGTGCCAGCAGTGAAGGTGGCGCCGATCCCTACGAGCAGTACTTC.

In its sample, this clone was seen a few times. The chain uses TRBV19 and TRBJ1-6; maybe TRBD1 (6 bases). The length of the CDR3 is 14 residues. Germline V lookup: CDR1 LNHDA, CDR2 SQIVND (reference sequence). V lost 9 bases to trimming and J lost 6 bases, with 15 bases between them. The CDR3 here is CASQDRLSNSPLHF. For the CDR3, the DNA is TGTGCCAGCCAGGACAGACTTTCTAATTCACCCCTCCACTTT.

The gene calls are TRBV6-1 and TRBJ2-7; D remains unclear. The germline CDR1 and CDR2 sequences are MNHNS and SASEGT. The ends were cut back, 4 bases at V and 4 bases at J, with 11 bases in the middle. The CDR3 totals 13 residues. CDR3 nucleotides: TGTGCCAGCAGTGGGGTTCTGTTGTACGAGCAGTACTTC. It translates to CASSGVLLYEQYF.

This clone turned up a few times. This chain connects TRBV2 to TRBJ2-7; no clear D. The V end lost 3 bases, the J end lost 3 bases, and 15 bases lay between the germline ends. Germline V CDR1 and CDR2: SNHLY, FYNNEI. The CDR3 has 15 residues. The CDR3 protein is CASSDEYTPGYEQYF. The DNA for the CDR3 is TGTGCCAGCAGTGATGAGTACACACCAGGCTACGAGCAGTACTTC.

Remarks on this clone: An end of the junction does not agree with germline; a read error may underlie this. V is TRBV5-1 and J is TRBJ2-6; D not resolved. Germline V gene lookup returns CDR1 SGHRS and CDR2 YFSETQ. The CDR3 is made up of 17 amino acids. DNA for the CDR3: TGCGCCAGCAGTTTGGACGGAGTGAACTCTGGGGCCAACGTCCTGACTTTC. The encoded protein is CASSLDGVNSGANVLTF.

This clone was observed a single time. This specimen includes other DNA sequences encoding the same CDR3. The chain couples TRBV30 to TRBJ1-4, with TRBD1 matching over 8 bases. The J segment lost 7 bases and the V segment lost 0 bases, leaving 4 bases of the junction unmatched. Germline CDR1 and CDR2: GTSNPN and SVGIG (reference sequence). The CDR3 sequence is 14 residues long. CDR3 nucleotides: TGTGCCTGGAGTGTACAGGGGGGCGGTGAAAAACTGTTTTTT. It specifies CAWSVQGGGEKLFF.

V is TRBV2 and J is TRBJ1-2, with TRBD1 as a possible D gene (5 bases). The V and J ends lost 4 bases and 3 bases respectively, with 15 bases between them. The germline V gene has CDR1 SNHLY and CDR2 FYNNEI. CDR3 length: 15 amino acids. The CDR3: CASSVNEGPYYGYTF. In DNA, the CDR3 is TGTGCCAGCAGTGTTAATGAGGGACCTTACTATGGCTACACCTTC.

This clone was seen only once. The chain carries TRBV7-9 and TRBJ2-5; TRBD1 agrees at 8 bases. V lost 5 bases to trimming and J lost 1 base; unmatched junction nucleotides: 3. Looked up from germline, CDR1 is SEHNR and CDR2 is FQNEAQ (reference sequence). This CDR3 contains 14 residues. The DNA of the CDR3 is TGTGCCAGCAGCAACAGGGGGTCCCAAGAGACCCAGTACTTC. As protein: CASSNRGSQETQYF. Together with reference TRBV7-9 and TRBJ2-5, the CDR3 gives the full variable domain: DTGVSQNPRHKITKRGQNVTFRCDPISEHNRLYWYRQTLGQGPEFLTYFQNEAQLEKSRLLSDRFSAERPKGSFSTLEIQRTEQGDSAMYLCASSNRGSQETQYFGPGTRLLVL.

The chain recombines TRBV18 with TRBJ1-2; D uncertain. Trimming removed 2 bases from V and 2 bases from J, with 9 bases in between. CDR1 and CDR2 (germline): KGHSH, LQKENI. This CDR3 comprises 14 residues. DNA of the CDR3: TGTGCCAGCTCACCAGGGTTCCAGAACTATGGCTACACCTTC. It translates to CASSPGFQNYGYTF.

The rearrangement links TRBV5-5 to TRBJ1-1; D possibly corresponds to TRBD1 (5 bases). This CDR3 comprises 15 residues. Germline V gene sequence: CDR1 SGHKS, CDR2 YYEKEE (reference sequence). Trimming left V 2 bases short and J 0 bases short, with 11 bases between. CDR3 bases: TGTGCCAGCAGCTTCGGGGGGATTATGAACACTGAAGCTTTCTTT. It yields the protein CASSFGGIMNTEAFF.

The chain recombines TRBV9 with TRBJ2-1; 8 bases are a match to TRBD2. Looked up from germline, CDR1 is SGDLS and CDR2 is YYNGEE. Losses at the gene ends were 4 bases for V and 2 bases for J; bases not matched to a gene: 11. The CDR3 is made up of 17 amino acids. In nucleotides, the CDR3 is TGTGCCAGCAGCCTGCCGCTCGGCGGGGGGACCTACAATGAGCAGTTCTTC. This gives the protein CASSLPLGGGTYNEQFF.

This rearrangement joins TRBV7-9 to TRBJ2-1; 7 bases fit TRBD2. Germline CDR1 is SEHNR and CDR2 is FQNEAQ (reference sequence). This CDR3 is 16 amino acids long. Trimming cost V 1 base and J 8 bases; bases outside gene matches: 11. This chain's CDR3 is CASSLGGLAATDEQFF. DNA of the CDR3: TGTGCCAGCAGCTTAGGCGGGCTAGCGGCTACAGATGAGCAGTTCTTC.

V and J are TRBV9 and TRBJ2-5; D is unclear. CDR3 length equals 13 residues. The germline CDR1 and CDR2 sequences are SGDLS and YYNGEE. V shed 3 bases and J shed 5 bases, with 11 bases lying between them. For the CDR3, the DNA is TGTGCCAGCAGCGCCACCCGGGTTGAGACCCAGTACTTC. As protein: CASSATRVETQYF.

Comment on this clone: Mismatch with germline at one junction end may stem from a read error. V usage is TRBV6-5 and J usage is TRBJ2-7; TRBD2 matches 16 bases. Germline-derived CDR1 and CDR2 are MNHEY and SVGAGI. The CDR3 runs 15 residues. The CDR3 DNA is TGTGCCAGTAGGCCTAGTACAGGGACTAGCGGGAGGGAAAACTTC. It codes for CASRPSTGTSGRENF.